The T cell receptor (beta chain) under discussion was sequenced for a study of blood T cell repertoires in COVID-19. In the study's own analysis: Amplified reference gene primers provided the basis for estimating nucleated cell counts. Repertoires were generated with immunoSEQ multiplex PCR, while TCRdb's copy carries only in-frame clones and drops some. For V, J and clone size, that table is used; D and trimming come from the DNA. The sample records roughly 30,000 clones, 81% being singletons. The CDR3 extends over 15 amino acids. V was pared by 5 bases and J by 1 base, with 7 bases of the junction left unmatched. Germline CDR1 reads MNHEY; CDR2 reads SVGAGI.

Sequencing was carried out using peripheral blood. The genes are TRBV6-5 and TRBJ1-1; TRBD1 matches 7 bases. The sequence came from a woman aged 60-70 years with acute or convalescent COVID-19. CDR3 DNA: TGTGCCAGCAGTAATTTAGGGGGCGCGAACACTGAAGCTTTCTTT. Translated, it gives CASSNLGGANTEAFF.